This T cell receptor beta chain was sequenced for a study of T cell responses to AZD1222 COVID-19 vaccine. Regarding this clone: Its cognate antigen is unknown.

Germline CDR1 and CDR2: SGHAT and FQNNGV. The ends were cut back, 5 bases at V and 5 bases at J, with 7 bases in the middle. The CDR3 loop spans 12 amino acids. The data were produced by immunoSEQ multiplex PCR, yet TCRdb's version contains in-frame clones alone and is incomplete. This table holds nearly 55,000 clones, about 90% found once. Second doses were pooled across both intervals (about 4 or about 12 weeks). Findings of the study overall: With dominance at 160-218 and 743-854, vaccine-associated CD4 TCRs spanned spike.

The sample was peripheral blood, taken 28 days after the second AZD1222 dose. This clonotype was sampled from an adult who received the AZD1222 COVID-19 vaccine. The genes are TRBV11-2 and TRBJ1-5; no definite D call. The CDR3, as DNA: TGTGCCAGCAGCGACCCCGATCAGCCCCAGCATTTT. It specifies CASSDPDQPQHF. The complete variable domain, with remaining parts taken from reference TRBV11-2 and TRBJ1-5, reads EAGVAQSPRYKIIEKRQSVAFWCNPISGHATLYWYQQILGQGPKLLIQFQNNGVVDDSQLPKDRFSAERLKGVDSTLKIQPAKLEDSAVYLCASSDPDQPQHFGDGTRLSIL.